This is a list of T cell receptor beta chains from one sample in a study of control samples from healthy donors and cancer patients. Method: immunoSEQ multiplex PCR; TCRdb's copy keeps in-frame clones and lacks some. The sample holds about 73,000 clones, roughly 90% seen once. Sequencing input: PBMCs. The receptors derive from a man aged 60 to 75 with lung cancer. Each CDR3 is given without its conserved first and last residue. Fields, in order: V gene, CDR3 protein.

TRBV18 | ASSNLRAGGGGQPQH
TRBV11-1 | ASSPEDRGDLY
TRBV6-5 | ASRGGHNSPLH
TRBV11-3 | ASSLGQGNEKLF
TRBV30 | AWKKMGGPGELF
TRBV13 | ASSIDRLKAF
TRBV18 | ASSPPMGQKAYEQY
TRBV3-1/TRBV3-2 | ASMSSYNSPLH
TRBV29-1 | SAFDLATNEKLF
TRBV7-9 | ASSSSRQGNYGYT
TRBV7-2 | ASSLSLGSQYSPLH
TRBV29-1 | SVKGRSDTEAF
TRBV28 | AVRVGPSYGYT
TRBV6-5 | ASSLLSIQRNEKLF
TRBV24-1 | ATSDLSRDYGYT
TRBV3-1/TRBV3-2 | ASSQPTSGGRTDTQY
TRBV6-6 | ASRPPLGGETYEQY
TRBV30 | AWRLGARLH
TRBV5-4 | ASSSQTGTVTGELF
TRBV7-3 | ASSLGTGGSPLH
TRBV7-9 | ASSLAVTTRPGNTIY
TRBV27 | ASSRREPLMNYGYT
TRBV6-6 | ASSYERLYTQY
TRBV6-5 | ASSYSGQGSGNTIY
TRBV11-3 | ASSSKWTGGSVGYT
TRBV9 | ASSVSAGANTGELF
TRBV6-5 | ASSFGSPGGNTIY
TRBV7-8 | ASSRGRENGELF
TRBV5-1 | ASSLRPQGATMNTGELF
TRBV27 | ASLTPGRAEQY
TRBV12-3/TRBV12-4 | ASSWDRGDTIY
TRBV7-3 | ASSLVGTETQY
TRBV4-2 | ASSQDSGQESYGYT
TRBV6-1 | ASSERDRDYGYT
TRBV5-5 | ASSLESVARYGYT
TRBV3-1/TRBV3-2 | ASSQDLGVGNQPQH
TRBV28 | ASTLGSSYNEQF
TRBV5-1 | ASSLVPGGQGTGELF
TRBV29-1 | SARDVGGDTQY
TRBV5-1 | ASSLGGQGNEQF
TRBV18 | ASSPQSTVTGELF
TRBV20-1 | SARVTETQY
TRBV6-1 | ASSEAARGGRILSQH
TRBV7-7 | ASSLDSQETQY
TRBV7-2 | ASSLARGISNQPQH
TRBV6-4 | ASSERTGGHSPLH
TRBV3-1/TRBV3-2 | ASSQGSRVPGELF
TRBV28 | ASMEPNQPQH
TRBV7-8 | ASSESSGANVLT
TRBV6-5 | ASSYLGDQPQH
TRBV10-3 | AISETQTRGEQY
TRBV29-1 | SVVGSQETQY
TRBV6-5 | ASSGRKPMNTEAF
TRBV27 | ASSLRAGKTSTDTQY